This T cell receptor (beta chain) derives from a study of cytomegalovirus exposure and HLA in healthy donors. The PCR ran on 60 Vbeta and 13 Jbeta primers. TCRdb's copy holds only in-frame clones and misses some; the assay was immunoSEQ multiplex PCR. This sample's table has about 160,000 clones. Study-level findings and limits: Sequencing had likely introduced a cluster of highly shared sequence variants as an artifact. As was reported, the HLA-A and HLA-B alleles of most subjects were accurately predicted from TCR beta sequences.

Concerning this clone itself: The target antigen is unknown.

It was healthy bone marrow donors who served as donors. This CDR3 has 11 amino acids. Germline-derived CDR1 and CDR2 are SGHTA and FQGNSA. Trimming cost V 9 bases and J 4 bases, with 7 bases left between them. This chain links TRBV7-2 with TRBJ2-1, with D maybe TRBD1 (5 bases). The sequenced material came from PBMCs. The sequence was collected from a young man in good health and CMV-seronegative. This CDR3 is CASGAYNEQFF. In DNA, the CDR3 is TGTGCCAGTGGGGCTTACAATGAGCAGTTCTTC.